The rows below give T cell receptor beta chains drawn from one sample of a study of OX40 agonist ivuxolimab in advanced cancers. Profiled with immunoSEQ multiplex PCR; TCRdb holds only in-frame clones, not every one. Of roughly 70,000 clones in the sample, roughly 90% were seen once. Sequencing used CD4+ or CD8+ T cells sorted from blood, obtained in a trial of the OX40 agonist ivuxolimab. Every receptor here comes from an adult with an advanced solid tumor such as melanoma, head and neck, liver or kidney cancer. Each CDR3 is given with its conserved first and last residue.

TRBV5-1	TRBJ1-2	CASSPDRGASYGYTF
TRBV2	TRBJ2-6	CASSEGDSGANVLTF
TRBV6-4	TRBJ2-1	CASSSGLAGYNEQFF
TRBV27	TRBJ2-2	CASSYFGTGLRLDNTGELFF
TRBV28	TRBJ2-2	CASRRTGRIAGELFF
TRBV5-1	TRBJ1-3	CASSPETGSSGNTIYF
TRBV19	TRBJ1-1	CASSIGPVNTEAFF
TRBV19	TRBJ1-1	CASSIESSHRGRVAFF
TRBV19	TRBJ1-5	CASSMAQGAPGDQPQHF
TRBV4-2	TRBJ1-2	CASSQDPKGAAYVYGYTF
TRBV4-2	TRBJ1-3	CASSQGESGTAGNTIYF
TRBV14	TRBJ1-1	CASSQDMKENTEAFF
TRBV28	TRBJ2-7	CASSPASGGRYEQYF
TRBV6-5	TRBJ2-7	CASSRTGTYEQYF
TRBV7-3	TRBJ2-2	CASSLLGLTGELFF
TRBV18	TRBJ2-6	CASTQGTGDPGANVLTF
TRBV19	TRBJ1-4	CASSMMSSANEKLFF
TRBV7-2	TRBJ2-7	CASSPQQGAGYEQYF
TRBV5-1	TRBJ2-2	CASSSQGSGELFF